This record looks at one TCR beta chain sequence and its context. The antigen is not known. Separate from the roughly 730-subject first cohort, the 120-subject validation cohort was the one that the donors belonged to. The CDR3 is 17 amino acids. Trimming removed 0 bases from V and 2 bases from J, with 12 bases in between. Germline-derived CDR1 and CDR2 are SGHRS and YFSETQ. This record belongs to a study of cytomegalovirus exposure and HLA in healthy donors. Notes on the study in general: Among TCR beta chains, those listed as cytomegalovirus-associated numbered about 160.

Sequenced by immunoSEQ multiplex PCR; TCRdb stores in-frame clones only, minus some. The sample has 97,000 or so clones, around 96% seen once. Material for sequencing was PBMCs. The chain combines TRBV5-1 with TRBJ2-6; D is uncertain. The TCR sequence derives from a woman aged 18 to 35 in good health and CMV-seronegative. DNA for the CDR3: TGCGCCAGCAGCTTGGATGCAGTCCGAACTGGGGCCAACGTCCTGACTTTC. It codes for CASSLDAVRTGANVLTF.